Listed here are 5 T cell receptor beta chains from one sample, sequenced in a study of blood T cell repertoires in COVID-19 (dated by TCRdb to 2020 to 2021). Library preparation was by the immunoSEQ multiplex PCR assay. Here the immuneACCESS table is served through TCRdb, limited to in-frame sequences with V and J called. Missing clones are a known gap in these copies; in checked studies unresolved V genes cover under half, and the rest lacks a known reason. The sample has approximately 230,000 clones on record, 75% to 95% of them singletons. 1.5% to 2% of the sample comes from the top ten. The sample taken for sequencing was PBMCs or T cells enriched from blood (not recorded which). The origin of the receptors is a woman aged 18-29 years who had recovered from COVID-19.

This clone has only a few counts. The J gene is TRBJ1-2, the V gene TRBV5-4; the match to TRBD1 covers 11 bases. The CDR3 spans 15 residues. Germline-derived CDR1 and CDR2 are SGHNT and YYREEE (reference sequence). The trim removed 3 bases at V and 4 bases at J, leaving 5 bases unmatched. CDR3 bases: TGTGCCAGCAGCTCGACCGGGACAGGGGGCTATGGCTACACCTTC. It is translated as CASSSTGTGGYGYTF.

This chain joins TRBV2 and TRBJ2-3; D remains ambiguous. The CDR3 covers 13 residues. Germline loops: CDR1 SNHLY, CDR2 FYNNEI. V lost 7 bases and J 4 bases, leaving 12 bases between the germline ends. The CDR3 nucleotides read TGTGCCAGCACCCTCGACAAGCCAGATACGCAGTATTTT. This gives the protein CASTLDKPDTQYF.

The chain is built from TRBV28 and TRBJ1-6, with TRBD1 matching 7 bases. The germline CDR1 and CDR2 sequences are MDHEN and SYDVKM. The V gene end was trimmed by 5 bases and the J gene end by 9 bases; junction bases not matched to a gene: 10. The CDR3 is 15 residues long. The CDR3, as DNA: TGTGCCAGCAGTCGCGACAGGGCCTATGGTTCACCCCTCCACTTT. Amino acids: CASSRDRAYGSPLHF.

This clone was picked up one time. This rearrangement joins TRBV25-1 to TRBJ1-4; D uncertain. Germline CDR1 reads MGHDK; CDR2 reads SYGVNS. The CDR3 is 17 amino acids. V was pared by 1 base and J by 8 bases, with 20 bases between. The CDR3 reads CASSESVIGALKEKLFF. CDR3 DNA sequence: TGTGCCAGCAGTGAATCGGTGATTGGAGCGCTTAAAGAAAAACTGTTTTTT.

The chain uses TRBV18 and TRBJ2-1; TRBD2 agrees at 7 bases. Germline V CDR1 and CDR2: KGHSH, LQKENI. V lost 6 bases to trimming and J lost 6 bases; unmatched junction nucleotides: 2. CDR3 length: 12 amino acids. The DNA of the CDR3 is TGTGCCAGCTCCCCGGGGGGCAATGAGCAGTTCTTC. Translated: CASSPGGNEQFF.